The subject of this entry is one T cell receptor (beta chain). There is no known antigen for this receptor. The record has no base qualities; no much larger clone is one base away. This sample was taken from a study of T cell repertoires in cytomegalovirus infection (dated by TCRdb to 2018 to 2020). A note on the overall study: Alongside well-studied HLA-B-restricted epitopes, the peptide stimulations were aimed at recently identified HLA-C-restricted CMV epitopes, whose presentation resists viral immunomodulation. Because public TCR beta signatures pointed to carriage of CMV infection together with the matching HLA type, the HLA type of each donor mattered for the analysis. The paper's findings and limits, for the study overall: Cumulative frequency of public TCR beta family members discriminated carriers of CMV infection plus the relevant HLA type in this cohort and an independent roughly 340-donor cohort. In the ex vivo response, HLA-C-restricted CMV-specific TCR beta clonotypes were dominant, and in two of eight donors the single most frequent clonotype came from this HLA-C-restricted group.

TCRdb lists the instrument as Illumina HiSeq 1500. TCRdb reprocessing: public reads trimmed at Q25 with fastp, clones called with MiXCR, in-frame beta chains kept. Identical CDR3 proteins give one entry, which carries the most common genes and DNA. The sample data list 380,000 or so distinct CDR3 sequences, and roughly a third of these were observed just once. The top ten clonotypes cover approximately 13% of the sample. According to the study, the label for this sample's treatment or condition signals: in vitro stimulation with specific CMV peptide epitopes to enrich CMV-specific T cells. This specimen was cultured PBMCs, taken from culture after CMV antigen stimulation. This receptor was taken from a human donor in good health (CMV status not recorded). Some clones in this sample may be carry-over from other donors' samples.

Read as DNA, the sequence is TGCGCCAGCAGATCAACAGGGGTTACCGGGGAGCTGTTTTTT. This encodes CASRSTGVTGELFF. The sequence links TRBV5-1 to TRBJ2-2, with 7 middle bases fitting TRBD1. CDR1 and CDR2 were assigned from the germline V gene as SGHRS and YFSETQ. The CDR3 goes from the cysteine to the phenylalanine over 14 residues. The retained sequence is limited to the CDR3, 42 bases, with the frame set at the first base. V ends up 5 bases short and J 5 bases short, with an unmatched junction base count of 6.